The rows below give T cell receptor beta chains drawn from one sample of a study of T-cell memory formation after mild COVID-19. MiXCR was run by TCRdb on the 5' RACE reads, yielding one entry per CDR3 protein. The sample includes a few hundred thousand distinct CDR3 sequences, 28% of them seen just once. Sequencing used PBMCs or a T cell subset sorted from them (not recorded which). The receptor set was obtained from an adult woman who had mild COVID-19 (a few samples of this study predate the infection). Cell type and time point are not known. The CDR3 runs from the conserved cysteine through the conserved F or W. The order of the fields is J gene, D gene, V gene, clone size, CDR3 DNA, CDR3 protein. A D gene is named only where the DNA matches it firmly. Size values are once, few and many counts, or a class for expanded clones, and some rows have none.

TRBJ1-2 | - | TRBV20-1 | few | TGCAGTGCTAGTGAGGACAGAGGGGATTTTGGCTACACCTTC | CSASEDRGDFGYTF
TRBJ1-2 | - | TRBV5-1 | few | TGTGCCAGCTCACCAGGAGGTGACTATGGCTACACCTTC | CASSPGGDYGYTF
TRBJ2-3 | - | TRBV15 | - | TGTGCCACCAGCAGAGATACGAGGGATACGCAGTATTTT | CATSRDTRDTQYF
TRBJ2-1 | - | TRBV23-1 | few | TGCGCCAGCAGTCCCGATGGACCTATCAATGAGCAGTTCTTC | CASSPDGPINEQFF
TRBJ2-3 | - | TRBV19 | few | TGTGCCAGTAGTATGTGGGGTAGCGTCCCCACAGATACGCAGTATTTT | CASSMWGSVPTDTQYF
TRBJ1-2 | TRBD1 | TRBV29-1 | - | TGCAGCGTAAGGACAGGGGGGCGAATCGGCTACACCTTC | CSVRTGGRIGYTF
TRBJ2-3 | - | TRBV6-1 | few | TGTGCCAGCAGTGAAAGGGACGGAGAGGATACGCAGTATTTT | CASSERDGEDTQYF
TRBJ2-7 | TRBD2 | TRBV14 | few | TGTGCCAGCAGCCAAGTTGGCCACCGGGGGGTTCAGCAGTACTTC | CASSQVGHRGVQQYF
TRBJ2-7 | TRBD1 | TRBV5-1 | few | TGCGCCAGCAGCTTGGTGGGACAGGGGAGCTCCTACGAGCAGTACTTC | CASSLVGQGSSYEQYF
TRBJ2-1 | - | TRBV7-9 | - | TGTGCCAGCAGCTTAGGTTTGGGGGCGAGCTCCTACAATGAGCAGTTCTTC | CASSLGLGASSYNEQFF
TRBJ1-5 | - | TRBV6-6 | - | TGTGCCAGCAGGCAGAAAGGGGGACCCGTCCATTTTAGCAATCAGCCCCAGCATTTT | CASRQKGGPVHFSNQPQHF
TRBJ1-5 | - | TRBV5-1 | - | TGCGCCAGCAGCTTGGGGGGCTACTTCCAGCCCCAGCATTTT | CASSLGGYFQPQHF
TRBJ2-7 | - | TRBV9 | - | TGTGCCAGCAGCGTAGACGGGGGTAGGTACGAGCAGTACTTC | CASSVDGGRYEQYF
TRBJ2-1 | - | TRBV6-2/TRBV6-3 | - | TGTGCCAGCATTGGCGCAGGCCCCCCTACTAGCAATGAGCAGTTCTTC | CASIGAGPPTSNEQFF
TRBJ2-7 | - | TRBV5-1 | - | TGCGCCAGCAGCTCGGGGGGCTCCCACGAGCAGTACTTC | CASSSGGSHEQYF
TRBJ1-5 | - | TRBV27 | - | TGTGCCAGTTCGATCGTTTTCAATCAGCCCCAGCATTTT | CASSIVFNQPQHF
TRBJ2-1 | - | TRBV25-1 | few | TGTGCCAGCAGTGAATGGGCGGGTGAGCAGTTCTTC | CASSEWAGEQFF
TRBJ1-1 | - | TRBV7-9 | few | TGTGCCAGCAGCTTCTGGACAGCTGAAGCTTTCTTT | CASSFWTAEAFF
TRBJ2-3 | TRBD1 | TRBV29-1 | few | TGCAGCGTTGTTGGGGGACAGTACTCTTATACGCAGTATTTT | CSVVGGQYSYTQYF
TRBJ2-7 | TRBD2 | TRBV10-3 | few | TGTGCCATCAGTTCCCCCGGGAGGGAGAGGTACGAGCAGTACTTC | CAISSPGRERYEQYF
TRBJ2-1 | TRBD2 | TRBV4-1 | many | TGCGCCAGCAGCCCGCGCGGAGCGGGGGAGTACAATGAGCAGTTCTTC | CASSPRGAGEYNEQFF
TRBJ2-3 | - | TRBV6-5 | few | TGTGCCAGCAGTTATGGGGGGGGGGCAACAGATACGCAGTATTTT | CASSYGGGATDTQYF
TRBJ2-7 | TRBD1 | TRBV12-3/TRBV12-4 | - | TGTGCCAGCAGTAACAGGGGCGAGCAGTACTTC | CASSNRGEQYF
TRBJ2-7 | TRBD1 | TRBV5-1 | - | TGCGCCAGCAGCGGGTATCCGGGACAGGCCTACGAGCAGTACTTC | CASSGYPGQAYEQYF